This TCR beta chain comes out of a study of T cell responses to AZD1222 COVID-19 vaccine (dated by TCRdb to 2020 to 2023). At the level of the whole study: TCR sequencing was performed for 230 to 250 trial participants, of whom 200 to 210 were given two doses of AZD1222 and around 25 were given two doses of MenACWY control vaccine. Trial participants were enrolled by age into subgroups of 18-55, 56-69 and 70-plus years, and roughly 150, 30 and 60 TCR-sequenced participants, respectively, were included in these subgroups.

In light of the paper, this sample's time point label describes: about 28 days (+/-7) after the second vaccine dose. Because spike-specific TCR depth and breadth did not differ between the two schedules, AZD1222 recipients who got a second dose at roughly 4 weeks were pooled with those who got a second dose at roughly 12 weeks. The vaccinee samples were drawn from two UK trials, COV001 and COV002, one of which was a single-blind randomized controlled phase 2/3 trial testing AZD1222 (ChAdOx1 nCoV-19) in healthy adults. For TCRbeta chain sequencing, PBMC samples were collected from trial participants at day 0 and at day 28 after the second dose. Comments on this clone: Its antigen target is currently unknown. Base qualities were left out, and no much larger clone turns up one base away.

The CDR3 regions of human TCRbeta chains were analyzed by immunosequencing. Per the authors' processing: TCRs in the repertoires were compared against a reference library of SARS-CoV-2-specific TCRs that had been generated with the MIRA antigen-specificity platform. Breadth was defined as the fraction of unique TCRs that were SARS-CoV-2-associated. Depth was defined as the fraction of total T cells that were SARS-CoV-2-associated. Using the MIRA data, each spike-specific TCR was assigned both to the spike region to which the TCR was reactive and to a CD4 or CD8 class. Log10-transformed breadth and depth values were compared by one-way ANOVA with Sidak's multiple comparisons tests. TCRdb re-hosts the immuneACCESS table, in-frame sequences only. Its copies lack some clones; in the studies checked, an unresolved V gene accounts for under half of them, and the cause for the rest is not known. D and trimming were read from the DNA, whereas the V and J calls and clone size are those reported in that table. For this sample the table gives about 130,000 clones, of which 88% were detected only once. The ten largest clones capture approximately 6% of the sample.

The CDR3 goes from the cysteine to the phenylalanine over 14 residues. Only CDR3 DNA is held: 42 bases, read in frame from base 1. The V end loses 1 base and the J end loses 7 bases, and a stretch of 13 bases separates them. Sequences SEHNR (CDR1) and FQNEAQ (CDR2) are obtained from the germline V gene (reference sequence). General conclusions and limits of the study: Nearly half of unique spike-specific TCRs reportedly recognized epitopes outside regions mutated in the B.1.351 and B.1.1.7 variants. Most participants were white British and females outnumbered males, and the authors suggested that clonal diversity may have been underestimated. Spike-specific TCR breadth and depth rose significantly after two AZD1222 doses compared with day 0 and with MenACWY recipients. The 56-69-year group was small, and its depth increase did not reach significance, likely because of low power. Because no samples from the day 14 peak response were available, repertoires could be characterized only after the peak T cell response. Conclusions about previously exposed vaccinees are limited because only five to seven AZD1222 recipients were SARS-CoV-2 seropositive at baseline. Vaccine-associated CD4 TCRs spanned the whole spike protein, with dominant responses in regions 160-218 and 743-854.

The chain uses TRBV7-9 and TRBJ1-2, with the D gene call left open. This TCR came from an adult who received the AZD1222 COVID-19 vaccine. The starting material was peripheral blood, obtained 28 days after the second AZD1222 dose. The bases read TGTGCCAGCAGCTTAGGTACGGGAAGGGCTGGCTACACCTTC. The resulting protein is CASSLGTGRAGYTF. The full variable domain, with segments outside the CDR3 supplied by the reference TRBV7-9 and TRBJ1-2 proteins, appears as DTGVSQNPRHKITKRGQNVTFRCDPISEHNRLYWYRQTLGQGPEFLTYFQNEAQLEKSRLLSDRFSAERPKGSFSTLEIQRTEQGDSAMYLCASSLGTGRAGYTFGSGTRLTVV.